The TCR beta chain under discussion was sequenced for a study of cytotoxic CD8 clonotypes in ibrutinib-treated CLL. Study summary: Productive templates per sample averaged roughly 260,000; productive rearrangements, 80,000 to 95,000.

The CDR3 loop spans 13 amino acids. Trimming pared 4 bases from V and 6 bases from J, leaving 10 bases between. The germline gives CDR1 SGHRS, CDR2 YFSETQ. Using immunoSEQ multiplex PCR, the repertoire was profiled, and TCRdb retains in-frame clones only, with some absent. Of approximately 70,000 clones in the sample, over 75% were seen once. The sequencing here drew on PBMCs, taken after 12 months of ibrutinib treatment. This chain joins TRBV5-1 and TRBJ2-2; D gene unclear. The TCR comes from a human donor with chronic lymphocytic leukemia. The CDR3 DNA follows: TGCGCCAGCAGCCCAGTCCTGTCCGGGGAGCTGTTTTTT. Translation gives CASSPVLSGELFF.